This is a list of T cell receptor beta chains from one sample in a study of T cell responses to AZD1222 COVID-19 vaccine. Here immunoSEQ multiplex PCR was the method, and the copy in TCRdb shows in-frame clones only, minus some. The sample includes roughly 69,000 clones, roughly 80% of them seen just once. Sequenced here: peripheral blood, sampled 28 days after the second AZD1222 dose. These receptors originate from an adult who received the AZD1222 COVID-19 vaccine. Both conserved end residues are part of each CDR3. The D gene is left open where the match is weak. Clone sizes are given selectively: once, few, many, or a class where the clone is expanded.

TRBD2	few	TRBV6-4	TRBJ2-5	CASSDGTSGGLGLKGSETQYF	TGTGCCAGCAGTGACGGGACTAGCGGGGGGCTGGGCTTAAAGGGGTCAGAGACCCAGTACTTC
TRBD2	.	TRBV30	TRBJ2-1	CAWSVLSQRGTRNEQFF	TGTGCCTGGAGTGTTTTGTCTCAGCGGGGGACCCGGAATGAGCAGTTCTTC
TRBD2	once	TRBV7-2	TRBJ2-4	CASSPRGGSDIQYF	TGTGCCAGCAGCCCGCGGGGGGGCAGTGACATTCAGTACTTC
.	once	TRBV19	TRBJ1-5	CASSIDRRAQVYSNQPQHF	TGTGCCAGTAGTATAGACCGAAGGGCCCAAGTCTATAGCAATCAGCCCCAGCATTTT
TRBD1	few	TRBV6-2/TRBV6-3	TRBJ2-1	CASSSGQGIVRFF	TGTGCCAGCAGTTCGGGACAGGGGATCGTGCGGTTCTTC
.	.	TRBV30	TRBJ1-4	CAWNTIGAYGKLFF	TGTGCCTGGAACACAATTGGGGCTTATGGAAAACTGTTTTTT
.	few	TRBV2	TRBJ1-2	CASSETRAEGYTF	TGTGCCAGCAGTGAAACTAGGGCGGAAGGCTACACCTTC
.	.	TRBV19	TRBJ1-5	CASSTNQNNQPQHF	TGTGCCAGTAGTACAAACCAGAACAATCAGCCCCAGCATTTT
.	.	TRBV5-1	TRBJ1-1	CASQQEQTANTEAFF	TGCGCCAGCCAACAAGAACAGACCGCGAACACTGAAGCTTTCTTT
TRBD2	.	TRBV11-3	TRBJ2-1	CASSLAGTSGGRNNEQFF	TGTGCCAGCAGCTTAGCAGGGACTAGCGGGGGGAGGAACAATGAGCAGTTCTTC
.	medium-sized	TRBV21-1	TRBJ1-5	CASSKEGNQPQHF	TGTGCCAGCAGCAAAGAAGGGAATCAGCCCCAGCATTTT
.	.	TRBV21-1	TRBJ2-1	CASSIFGQGGNEQFF	TGTGCCAGCAGCATTTTTGGACAGGGAGGTAATGAGCAGTTCTTC
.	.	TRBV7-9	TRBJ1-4	CASSPQMTTNEKLFF	TGTGCCAGCAGCCCACAGATGACAACTAATGAAAAACTGTTTTTT
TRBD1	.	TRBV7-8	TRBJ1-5	CASSLLGGEQGARQPQHF	TGTGCCAGCAGCTTATTGGGTGGGGAACAGGGGGCACGGCAGCCCCAGCATTTT
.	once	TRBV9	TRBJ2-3	CASSVLRGGGADTQYF	TGTGCCAGCAGCGTACTTAGGGGCGGGGGCGCAGATACGCAGTATTTT
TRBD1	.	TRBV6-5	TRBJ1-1	CASSRYGQAAFKAFF	TGTGCCAGCAGTCGCTACGGACAGGCGGCCTTCAAAGCTTTCTTT
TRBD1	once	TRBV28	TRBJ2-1	CASRPQDRVNEQFF	TGTGCCAGCAGACCCCAGGACAGGGTCAATGAGCAGTTCTTC
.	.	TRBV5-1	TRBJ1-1	CASSLTDNTEAFF	TGCGCCAGCAGCTTGACGGATAACACTGAAGCTTTCTTT
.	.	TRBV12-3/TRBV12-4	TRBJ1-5	CASSLEDSGPQHF	TGTGCCAGCAGTTTAGAAGACTCGGGACCCCAGCATTTT
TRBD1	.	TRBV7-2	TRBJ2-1	CASSSRRGRSYNEQFF	TGTGCCAGCAGCTCTCGTAGGGGGCGATCCTACAATGAGCAGTTCTTC
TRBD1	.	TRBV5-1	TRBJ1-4	CASSLEFGQGKLFF	TGCGCCAGCAGCTTGGAATTCGGACAGGGCAAGCTGTTTTTT
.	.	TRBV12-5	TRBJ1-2	CASGLTGFDGYTF	TGTGCTAGTGGTTTGACCGGGTTCGATGGCTACACCTTC
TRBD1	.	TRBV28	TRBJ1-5	CASSSTPDRDRVLGQPQHF	TGTGCCAGCAGTTCTACCCCAGACCGGGACAGGGTTTTGGGTCAGCCCCAGCATTTT
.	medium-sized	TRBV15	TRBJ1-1	CATRGSASDFTEAFF	TGTGCCACCAGGGGGTCAGCCTCTGACTTCACTGAAGCTTTCTTT
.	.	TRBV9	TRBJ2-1	CASSVDQGNGPFF	TGTGCCAGCAGCGTAGACCAGGGAAATGGTCCGTTCTTC
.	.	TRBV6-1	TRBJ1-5	CASSDYIPPNQPQHF	TGTGCCAGCAGTGATTATATACCCCCCAATCAGCCCCAGCATTTT
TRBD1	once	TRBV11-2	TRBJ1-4	CASSLDRNRGAIGNEKLFF	TGTGCCAGCAGCTTAGATCGGAACAGGGGGGCGATCGGCAATGAAAAACTGTTTTTT
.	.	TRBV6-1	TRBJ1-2	CASSEHRAGSGYGYTF	TGTGCCAGCAGTGAACACAGGGCGGGGAGTGGCTATGGCTACACCTTC
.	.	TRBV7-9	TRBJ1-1	CASSLAGGYEAFF	TGTGCCAGCAGCTTAGCAGGCGGCTATGAAGCTTTCTTT
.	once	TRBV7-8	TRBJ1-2	CASSLSRHHASYGYTF	TGTGCCAGCAGCTTATCGAGACACCACGCTAGCTATGGCTACACCTTC
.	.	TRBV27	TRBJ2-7	CASSLSILFEQYF	TGTGCCAGCAGTTTATCGATACTGTTCGAGCAGTACTTC
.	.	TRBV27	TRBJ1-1	CASSVFQFNGRGPEAFF	TGTGCCAGCAGTGTTTTCCAGTTTAACGGGAGGGGACCTGAAGCTTTCTTT
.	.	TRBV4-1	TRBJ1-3	CASSQEIRRYGNTIYF	TGCGCCAGCAGCCAAGAAATCAGACGATATGGAAACACCATATATTTT
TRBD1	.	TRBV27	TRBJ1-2	CASSSMGQVSNYGYTF	TGTGCCAGCAGTTCCATGGGACAGGTTAGCAACTATGGCTACACCTTC
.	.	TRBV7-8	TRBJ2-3	CASSPSAGINTDTQYF	TGTGCCAGCAGCCCATCCGCGGGGATCAACACAGATACGCAGTATTTT
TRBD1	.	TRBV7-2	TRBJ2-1	CASSTDRVHEQFF	TGTGCCAGCAGCACGGACAGGGTCCATGAGCAGTTCTTC
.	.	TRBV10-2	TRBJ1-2	CASSVRINYGYTF	TGCGCCAGCAGTGTCAGGATAAACTATGGCTACACCTTC
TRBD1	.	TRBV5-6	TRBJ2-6	CASTSITGTGGGANVLTF	TGTGCCAGCACTTCTATAACCGGGACAGGGGGTGGGGCCAACGTCCTGACTTTC
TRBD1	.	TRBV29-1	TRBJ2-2	CSADAGQGFLGELFF	TGCAGCGCCGACGCAGGACAGGGGTTTTTGGGGGAGCTGTTTTTT